This entry lists 7 T cell receptor beta chains sequenced from one sample in a study of vaccination and CD4 T cells after COVID-19. Sequence data for DNA of cultured CD4+ T cells were generated by the Oncomine TCR Beta short-read assay. The template was genomic DNA from cultured CD4+ T cells. TCRdb reanalysed the PCR reads using MiXCR and keeps one entry per CDR3 protein. Altogether 9,000 to 9,500 distinct CDR3 sequences are present, roughly 30% being singletons, with the ten largest covering roughly 23%. These receptors' antigens are unknown. As for treatment: approximately 9-day PBMC culture with coronavirus spike peptide pools or control peptides (ViraFEST assay). Pre-COVID-19 pandemic sampling (2011-2018) yielded the unexposed donor's CD4+ T cells. The sample comprised CD4+ T cells from blood, cultured in vitro. Receptors were obtained from a human donor in good health.

The chain is built from TRBV7-2 and TRBJ1-5, with a weak D call TRBD1 (6 bases). This CDR3 has 15 residues. The germline CDR1 and CDR2 sequences are SGHTA and FQGNSA. The V gene lost 2 bases and the J gene lost 6 bases, with 14 bases spanning the gap. The CDR3 is CASSLLGGEGQPQHF. CDR3 nucleotides: TGTGCCAGCAGCTTACTGGGGGGCGAAGGTCAGCCCCAGCATTTT. Drawing the rest from reference TRBV7-2 and TRBJ1-5, the complete variable domain is GAGVSQSPSNKVTEKGKDVELRCDPISGHTALYWYRQSLGQGLEFLIYFQGNSAPDKSGLPSDRFSAERTGGSVSTLTIQRTQQEDSAVYLCASSLLGGEGQPQHFGDGTRLSIL.

This clonotype was observed a handful of times. This chain uses TRBV7-3 with TRBJ2-7, with 7 bases lining up with TRBD2. This CDR3 comprises 13 residues. V dropped 5 bases and J dropped 4; count of bases not matched to a gene: 5. The germline CDR1 and CDR2 sequences are SGHTA and FQGTGA. Here the CDR3 reads CASSTQAGYEQYF. In DNA, the CDR3 is TGTGCCAGCAGCACACAAGCGGGATACGAGCAGTACTTC. Full variable domain (missing parts from reference TRBV7-3 and TRBJ2-7): GAGVSQTPSNKVTEKGKYVELRCDPISGHTALYWYRQSLGQGPEFLIYFQGTGAADDSGLPNDRFFAVRPEGSVSTLKIQRTERGDSAVYLCASSTQAGYEQYFGPGTRLTVT.

The V gene is TRBV20-1, the J gene TRBJ2-5; D assignment may be TRBD1 or TRBD2 (5 bases each). Deletions cut 5 bases from V and 5 bases from J, with 21 bases between. Germline V gene sequence: CDR1 DFQATT, CDR2 SNEGSKA (reference sequence). The CDR3 length is 15 residues. CDR3: CSAPPGALAGETQYF. The CDR3 region has the DNA TGCAGTGCTCCCCCCGGGGCACTGGCGGGCGAGACCCAGTACTTC.

As for this clonotype: Mismatch with germline at one junction end may stem from a read error. This rearrangement joins TRBV28 to TRBJ1-5, with D maybe TRBD1 (5 bases). Germline V gene sequence: CDR1 MDHEN, CDR2 SYDVKM. CDR3 length equals 16 residues. CDR3 bases: TGTGCCAGCAGTTCCAACCGGGGGACCGACTATCAGTCCCAGCATTTT. Translation gives CASSSNRGTDYQSQHF.

The gene calls are TRBV28 and TRBJ1-5, with TRBD1 matching 7 bases. The CDR3 is 18 amino acids. Germline V gene data show CDR1 as MDHEN and CDR2 as SYDVKM. Germline trimming cut 7 bases from V and 0 bases from J; bases unmatched to any gene: 15. CDR3 protein: CASNEAYGTAYSNQPQHF. The CDR3 bases are TGTGCCAGCAATGAAGCCTATGGGACAGCCTATAGCAATCAGCCCCAGCATTTT.

This clonotype was seen a handful of times. The V call is TRBV7-9, the J call TRBJ1-1, with D hard to call. Trimming cost V 5 bases and J 4 bases, with 8 bases left between them. There are 12 residues in the CDR3. CDR1 SEHNR and CDR2 FQNEAQ come from the germline V gene (reference sequence). CDR3 protein: CASSRGLTEAFF. The CDR3 nucleotides are TGTGCCAGCAGCCGCGGACTCACTGAAGCTTTCTTT.

The table lists this clonotype with a few counts. The gene calls are TRBV28 and TRBJ1-3, with 8 bases fitting TRBD1. With V trimmed by 7 bases and J by 4 bases, 12 bases remained unmatched. This CDR3 is built from 16 residues. CDR1 MDHEN and CDR2 SYDVKM come from the germline V gene. The DNA of the CDR3 is TGTGCCAGCATAACAGGGGGGGGACTGGGAGGAAACACCATATATTTT. Protein: CASITGGGLGGNTIYF.